This TCR beta chain was retrieved from a study of monozygotic twins with inflammatory bowel disease. General study findings and limits: Healthy co-twins, by inverse Simpson, had higher TCRbeta diversity than their siblings with IBD. In the analysis, different T cell subtypes could not be told apart.

The quantity of total RNA per TCR library was approximately 3.5 ug. The study subjected TCRalpha and TCRbeta cDNA to two nested PCRs of about 15 and 9 cycles. For each CDR3 protein, TCRdb gives one entry from its re-call of the 5' RACE reads, without DNA. Listed are approximately 400,000 distinct CDR3 sequences; about 2.3% falls within the top ten. This CDR3 contains 16 residues. Germline V lookup: CDR1 KGHDR, CDR2 SFDVKD. As regards this clonotype: Its matching antigen is unknown.

The sequenced sample consisted of blood. This clonotype was sampled from a human donor with ulcerative colitis or Crohn's disease, or a healthy co-twin of an affected twin (not recorded which). V usage is TRBV24-1 and J usage is TRBJ2-3; the TCRdb call, TRBD1, lacks DNA for checking. The CDR3 sequence is CATSDRTGGGTDTQYF.